This TCR beta chain was documented in a study of blood T cell repertoires in COVID-19. Study context: Italy, Spain and the United States were the sources of the convalescent and acute COVID-19 samples. The cDNA or gDNA used as material had been derived from T cells, B-cell-depleted T cells, or PBMCs.

CDR3 length: 14 residues. Germline V lookup: CDR1 SGHTA, CDR2 FQGNSA. V was shortened by 5 bases and J by 2 bases, with 11 bases between the two germline ends. In this sample, this clone turned up once. Per the original methods: Counts of nucleated cells, estimated from reference gene primer amplification, were obtained. TCRdb's table, derived via immunoSEQ multiplex PCR, lists solely in-frame clones and lacks some. V, J and clone size are taken as reported in that table, and D and trimming were inferred from the DNA itself. The repertoire holds about 98,000 clones, with about 81% as singletons. The TCR comes from a man in his 60s with acute or convalescent COVID-19. V and J are TRBV7-2 and TRBJ2-3; D is unclear. The sample comprised peripheral blood. The CDR3 DNA reads TGTGCCAGCAGCCGCCCCGGTACCACAGATACGCAGTATTTT. Translation: CASSRPGTTDTQYF.